The T cell receptor beta chain described here comes from a study of cytomegalovirus exposure and HLA in healthy donors. Study conclusions and caveats: Altogether, 150 or so TCR beta chains were recorded as cytomegalovirus-associated. Rare TCR sequences dominated, though some public TCRs recurred in many donors. In the roughly 130 validation repertoires, a later analysis found that first-cohort TCR clusters tended to co-occur.

The CDR3 runs to 15 residues. Germline trimming cut 3 bases from V and 4 bases from J; bases unmatched to any gene: 4. Per the germline V gene, CDR1 is LNHDA and CDR2 is SQIVND (reference sequence). Concerning this clone: No antigen is known for it.

TCRdb's table, derived via immunoSEQ multiplex PCR, lists solely in-frame clones and lacks some. The sample lists 240,000 or so clones, around 85% occurring once. The chain carries TRBV19 and TRBJ2-7; 12 nucleotides align to TRBD2. This TCR was sampled from a woman aged 25 to 39 in good health and CMV-seropositive. Sequenced material: PBMCs. The DNA for the CDR3 is TGTGCCAGTAGTATGTGGACTAGCGGGACTTACGAGCAGTACTTC. As protein: CASSMWTSGTYEQYF.